This T cell receptor (beta chain) was recovered during a study of T-cell memory formation after mild COVID-19. Across the whole study: Largely donor-specific TCR clusters were found. Study-wide results and caveats: Still unconfirmed is whether the second-wave clones peaking on day 37 recognized SARS-CoV-2. Cross-reactive memory appears to have joined, as suggested by some responding clones showing up in pre-infection memory. Later expanders leaned CD4+, whereas clones that contracted between day 15 and 85 were balanced CD4/CD8.

The germline V gene encodes CDR1 MNHNS and CDR2 SASEGT. Trimming pared 3 bases from V and 8 bases from J, leaving 10 bases between. There are 13 residues in the CDR3. Remarks on this clonotype: What it binds is unknown.

TCRdb independently ran MiXCR on the 5' RACE reads; one entry per CDR3 protein. The sample lists roughly 260,000 distinct CDR3 sequences; roughly 17% were seen once. The chain links TRBV6-1 to TRBJ2-2, with D perhaps given as TRBD1 or TRBD2 (6 bases each). The specimen sequenced was PBMCs or a T cell subset sorted from them (not recorded which). This clonotype originated in a man aged 18 to 29 who had mild COVID-19 (a few samples of this study predate the infection). Cell type and time point are not known. CDR3 sequence: CASSEGGEGELFF. The CDR3 bases are TGTGCCAGCAGTGAGGGGGGCGAAGGGGAGCTGTTTTTT.